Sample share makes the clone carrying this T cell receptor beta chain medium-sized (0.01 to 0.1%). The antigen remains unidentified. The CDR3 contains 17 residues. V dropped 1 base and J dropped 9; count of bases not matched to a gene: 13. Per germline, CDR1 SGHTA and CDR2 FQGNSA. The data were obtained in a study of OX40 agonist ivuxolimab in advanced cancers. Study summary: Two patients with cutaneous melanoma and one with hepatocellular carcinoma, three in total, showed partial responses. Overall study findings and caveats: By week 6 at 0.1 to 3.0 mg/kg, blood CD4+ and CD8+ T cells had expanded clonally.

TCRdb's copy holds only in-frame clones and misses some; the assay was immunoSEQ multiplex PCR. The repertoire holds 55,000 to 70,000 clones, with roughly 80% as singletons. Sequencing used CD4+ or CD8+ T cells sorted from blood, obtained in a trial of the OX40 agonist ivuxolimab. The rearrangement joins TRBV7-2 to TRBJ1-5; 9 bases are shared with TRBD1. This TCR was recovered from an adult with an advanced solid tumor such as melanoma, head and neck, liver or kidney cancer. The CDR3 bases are TGTGCCAGCAGCTTAGTGGGGGGACAGGGAGGTTCCTCGCCCCAGCATTTT. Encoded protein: CASSLVGGQGGSSPQHF.